These 20 T cell receptor beta chains were sequenced from one sample in a study of blood T cell repertoires in COVID-19. Libraries were prepared by immunoSEQ multiplex PCR; TCRdb keeps only in-frame clonotypes and omits some of them. This table holds approximately 300,000 clones, 70% to 90% found once. Sequenced sample: PBMCs or T cells enriched from blood (not recorded which). These receptors were obtained from a woman between 18 and 29 years old who had recovered from COVID-19.

The chain links TRBV29-1 to TRBJ2-3; tentatively, D is TRBD1 (5 bases). V lost 8 bases and J 2 bases, leaving 14 bases between the germline ends. This CDR3 region has 13 residues. CDR1 SQVTM and CDR2 ANQGSEA come from the germline V gene. The CDR3 coding sequence is TGCAGCACGTTAACAGGCTCCACAGATACGCAGTATTTT. It yields the protein CSTLTGSTDTQYF.

This clone appeared once. V usage is TRBV7-9 and J usage is TRBJ2-3; no definite D call. The germline gives CDR1 SEHNR, CDR2 FQNEAQ (reference sequence). V was pared by 5 bases and J by 3 bases, with 9 bases between. This CDR3 is built from 13 residues. This chain's CDR3 is CASSQVETDTQYF. The CDR3 DNA sequence: TGTGCCAGCAGCCAGGTAGAAACAGATACGCAGTATTTT.

The chain employs TRBV5-1 and TRBJ2-3, with 12 bases matching TRBD1. J was trimmed by 4 bases and V by 4 bases; bases with no gene match: 4. The germline V gene has CDR1 SGHRS and CDR2 YFSETQ. CDR3 length: 15 residues. The CDR3 region is CASSGGQGAADTQYF. The CDR3 DNA reads TGCGCCAGCAGCGGGGGACAGGGGGCCGCAGATACGCAGTATTTT.

The CDR3 nucleotides are TGTGCCAGCAGTTCGACAGGGCCATACGAGCAGTACTTC. Its protein product is CASSSTGPYEQYF. The genes are TRBV12-3 or TRBV12-4 and TRBJ2-7; TRBD1 matches at 7 bases. There are 13 residues in the CDR3. Trimming took 4 bases from V and 4 from J; bases not matched to a gene: 4.

The rearrangement joins TRBV4-2 to TRBJ2-6, with D perhaps matching TRBD1 (6 bases). Trimming removed 0 bases at V and 8 bases at J, with 23 bases between. The germline gives CDR1 LGHNA, CDR2 YNFKEQ. CDR3 length: 19 amino acids. The CDR3 here is CASSQDLGRTVRSTNVLTF. CDR3 DNA: TGTGCCAGCAGCCAAGATTTGGGTCGGACAGTTCGCTCGACCAACGTCCTGACTTTC.

The chain links TRBV5-1 to TRBJ2-2; D possibly corresponds to TRBD1 (5 bases). The CDR3 has 13 residues. V was cut by 6 bases and J by 3 bases, with 9 bases left in between. The V gene's germline CDR1 is SGHRS and CDR2 YFSETQ. The CDR3 is CASTGKHTGELFF. Written as DNA, the CDR3 is TGCGCCAGCACAGGGAAGCACACCGGGGAGCTGTTTTTT.

The V call is TRBV5-6, the J call TRBJ2-7; 7 positions match TRBD2. The germline gives CDR1 SGHDT, CDR2 YYEEEE. V lost 4 bases, J lost 0 bases, and 7 bases stayed unmatched. The CDR3 runs 15 residues. CDR3 nucleotide sequence: TGTGCCAGCAGCGCCACTAGCGACAGCTCCTACGAGCAGTACTTC. Translated, it gives CASSATSDSSYEQYF.

J is TRBJ2-2 and V is TRBV18; 11 bases line up with TRBD2. CDR1 is KGHSH, CDR2 LQKENI, per germline. The CDR3 sequence is 17 residues long. The V gene end was trimmed by 3 bases and the J gene end by 2 bases; junction bases not matched to a gene: 5. CDR3 sequence: CASSPGTSGDNTGELFF. The CDR3 DNA is TGTGCCAGCTCACCCGGGACTAGCGGCGACAACACCGGGGAGCTGTTTTTT.

J is TRBJ1-2 and V is TRBV2; TRBD1 agrees at 8 bases. V was clipped by 4 bases and J by 8 bases; unmatched bases: 3. Germline CDR1 reads SNHLY; CDR2 reads FYNNEI. The length of the CDR3 is 12 residues. DNA of the CDR3: TGTGCCAGCAGTGGGACAGGGTACGGCTACACCTTC. Protein product: CASSGTGYGYTF.

The rearrangement links TRBV27 to TRBJ1-1; perhaps TRBD1 as D (5 bases). This CDR3 region has 13 residues. Between the trimmed V and J ends, which lost 8 bases and 5 bases, there was a span of 15 bases. CDR1 and CDR2 (germline): MNHEY, SMNVEV (reference sequence). The CDR3 DNA reads TGTGCCAGCTCTTCGGGGGTAAGAACTGAAGCTTTCTTT. It yields the protein CASSSGVRTEAFF.

The genes are TRBV4-1 and TRBJ1-2, with a possible D match to TRBD1 (5 bases). This CDR3 has 15 amino acids. The germline V gene encodes CDR1 MGHRA and CDR2 YSYEKL. V dropped 4 bases and J dropped 8 bases, with 20 bases sitting between them. In DNA form, the CDR3 reads TGCGCCAGCAGCCCAGTCAGGGTAGCGGTTGGAGGCTACACCTTC. This encodes CASSPVRVAVGGYTF.

This clone came up once. The gene calls are TRBV3-1 (or the pseudogene TRBV3-2) and TRBJ2-2; the match to TRBD1 covers 7 bases. Unmatched junction bases numbered 6, after V lost 0 bases and J lost 5 bases. Germline CDR1 and CDR2: LGHDT and YNNKEL (reference sequence). The CDR3 is 16 amino acids. The CDR3 coding sequence is TGTGCCAGCAGCCAAGATAGAGGGGGCGTAACCGGGGAGCTGTTTTTT. Amino acids: CASSQDRGGVTGELFF.

This rearrangement joins TRBV21-1 to TRBJ1-4; no check of the table's D call, TRBD1, against the DNA was made. TRBV21-1 is a pseudogene segment. The CDR3 covers 15 residues. The CDR3 spells CASSAAGATNEKLFF. CDR3 bases: TGTGCCAGCAGCGCCGCAGGGGCTACAAATGAAAAACTGTTTTTT.

The chain joins TRBV12-5 to TRBJ1-4; TRBD1 agrees at 9 bases. Germline V gene sequence: CDR1 LGHNT, CDR2 FRNRAP. The CDR3 loop spans 15 amino acids. Trimming took 4 bases from V and 7 from J; bases not matched to a gene: 7. The CDR3 loop is CASGSQGAGGEKLFF. CDR3 sequence (DNA): TGTGCTAGTGGTTCACAGGGGGCCGGCGGTGAAAAACTGTTTTTT. Full variable domain (remainder filled in from reference TRBV12-5 and TRBJ1-4): DARVTQTPRHKVTEMGQEVTMRCQPILGHNTVFWYRQTMMQGLELLAYFRNRAPLDDSGMPKDRFSAEMPDATLATLKIQPSEPRDSAVYFCASGSQGAGGEKLFFGSGTQLSVL.

V gene TRBV18 combines with J gene TRBJ2-3; 9 bases line up with TRBD2. Germline V gives CDR1 KGHSH, CDR2 LQKENI. CDR3 length equals 15 residues. With 4 bases clipped from V and 6 bases from J, the junction kept 8 bases outside the gene matches. The CDR3 region is CASSHIGLALDTQYF. The CDR3 DNA reads as TGTGCCAGCTCACATATCGGACTAGCGTTGGATACGCAGTATTTT.

This rearrangement joins TRBV5-1 to TRBJ2-1, with 12 positions matching TRBD2. The CDR3 runs 15 residues. V lost 1 base and J lost 7; bases outside the gene matches: 3. The V gene's germline CDR1 is SGHRS and CDR2 YFSETQ. The CDR3 loop is CASSLKLAGGNEQFF. CDR3 coding DNA: TGCGCCAGCAGCTTGAAACTAGCGGGAGGAAATGAGCAGTTCTTC.

The chain carries TRBV30 and TRBJ1-3, with D hard to call. Germline V gives CDR1 GTSNPN, CDR2 SVGIG (reference sequence). The CDR3 has 13 amino acids. Trimming shortened V by 3 bases and J by 0 bases, and 6 bases separated the two germline ends. The CDR3 DNA reads TGTGCCTGGAGCCCCCTCTCTGGAAACACCATATATTTT. It codes for CAWSPLSGNTIYF.

The CDR3 sequence: CAISDPGQGLYNEQFF. CDR3 DNA: TGTGCCATCAGTGATCCCGGACAGGGGTTGTACAATGAGCAGTTCTTC. The V call is TRBV10-3, the J call TRBJ2-1; 9 bases are a match to TRBD1. Germline V gene sequence: CDR1 ENHRY, CDR2 SYGVKD. After removal of 3 bases from V and 4 bases from J, the junction contained 7 bases not matched to a gene. This CDR3 is built from 16 residues.

V usage is TRBV10-3 and J usage is TRBJ1-2, with no clear D. The V end lost 0 bases, the J end lost 2 bases, and 7 bases lay between the germline ends. Germline CDR1 is ENHRY and CDR2 is SYGVKD. There are 14 residues in the CDR3. The CDR3 loop reads CAISESDTNYGYTF. CDR3 sequence (DNA): TGTGCCATCAGTGAGTCCGACACGAACTATGGCTACACCTTC.

V is TRBV7-9 and J is TRBJ1-5, with a possible D match to TRBD1 (5 bases). CDR1 and CDR2 (germline): SEHNR, FQNEAQ (reference sequence). Trimming took off 1 base at V and 5 bases at J, with 12 bases between the two ends. The length of the CDR3 is 15 residues. CDR3 protein: CASSLVGGEDQPQHF. Written as DNA, the CDR3 is TGTGCCAGCAGCTTAGTTGGGGGGGAGGATCAGCCCCAGCATTTT.